A single sample is the source of the 19 T cell receptor beta chains below, sequenced in a study of early stage breast cancer tumors. Libraries were prepared by immunoSEQ multiplex PCR; TCRdb keeps only in-frame clonotypes and omits some of them. The sample yields about 11,000 clones, about 78% seen once. The source material was breast tumor tissue. The receptor set was obtained from a person aged 40 to 49 with breast cancer.

V gene TRBV9 combines with J gene TRBJ2-7; D is possibly TRBD2 (6 bases). The CDR3 covers 13 residues. Trimming stripped 4 bases from V and 6 bases from J, with 14 bases between. CDR1 SGDLS and CDR2 YYNGEE come from the germline V gene. DNA for the CDR3: TGTGCCAGCAGCCCCCTAGCGACCGGCGAGCAGTACTTC. This codes for CASSPLATGEQYF.

This clone was counted between two and nine times. The chain has TRBV11-1 and TRBJ1-2; TRBD1 might be the D (5 bases). The CDR3 has 14 amino acids. Germline V CDR1 and CDR2: SGHAT, FQDESV (reference sequence). V gave up 5 bases and J gave up 2 bases, with 12 bases separating them. The DNA for the CDR3 is TGTGCCAGCAGCCCCATGACAGCAAACTATGGCTACACCTTC. Its protein product is CASSPMTANYGYTF.

This rearrangement joins TRBV7-9 to TRBJ2-3; D unclear. CDR1 and CDR2 from the germline V gene are SEHNR and FQNEAQ (reference sequence). Trimming took off 2 bases at V and 4 bases at J, with 7 bases between the two ends. CDR3 length: 13 residues. CDR3 nucleotides: TGTGCCAGCAGCTTACTGGGCGCAGATACGCAGTATTTT. Its protein is CASSLLGADTQYF.

The rearrangement uses TRBV7-9 and TRBJ2-3; 8 nucleotides align to TRBD2. There are 14 residues in the CDR3. Germline V gene lookup returns CDR1 SEHNR and CDR2 FQNEAQ (reference sequence). V shed 5 bases and J 5 bases; nucleotides not matched to a gene: 6. For the CDR3, the DNA is TGTGCCAGCAGCCAAAGCGGGAGTGGAGATACGCAGTATTTT. Residues: CASSQSGSGDTQYF. Using reference TRBV7-9 and TRBJ2-3 for the parts outside the CDR3, the full variable domain is DTGVSQNPRHKITKRGQNVTFRCDPISEHNRLYWYRQTLGQGPEFLTYFQNEAQLEKSRLLSDRFSAERPKGSFSTLEIQRTEQGDSAMYLCASSQSGSGDTQYFGPGTRLTVL.

This chain's CDR3 is CASGRDTLYGYTF. CDR3 nucleotide sequence: TGTGCCAGTGGCAGGGACACCCTCTATGGCTACACCTTC. J is TRBJ1-2 and V is TRBV19; maybe TRBD1 (6 bases). Trimming removed 8 bases from V and 4 bases from J, with 14 bases in between. The V gene's germline CDR1 is LNHDA and CDR2 SQIVND (reference sequence). The CDR3 runs to 13 residues.

V is TRBV2 and J is TRBJ2-1, with D maybe TRBD1 (5 bases). CDR1 SNHLY and CDR2 FYNNEI come from the germline V gene. Trimming took off 5 bases at V and 12 bases at J, with 23 bases between the two ends. The CDR3 consists of 15 residues. The CDR3 DNA reads TGTGCCAGCAGTCAGGTTCCCGGGCAGGGCGTGGGGCAGTTCTTC. Its translation is CASSQVPGQGVGQFF.

The table lists this clone with a few counts. The CDR3 region is CASSQYRGMNTEAFF. The CDR3 nucleotides are TGTGCCAGCAGCCAATACAGGGGGATGAACACTGAAGCTTTCTTT. This chain connects TRBV14 to TRBJ1-1; 8 nucleotides align to TRBD1. CDR3 size: 15 residues. Trimming took 2 bases from V and 0 from J; bases not matched to a gene: 2. The germline V gene encodes CDR1 SGHDN and CDR2 FVKESK. The full variable domain, in which reference TRBV14 and TRBJ1-1 provide the parts outside the CDR3, is EAGVTQFPSHSVIEKGQTVTLRCDPISGHDNLYWYRRVMGKEIKFLLHFVKESKQDESGMPNNRFLAERTGGTYSTLKVQPAELEDSGVYFCASSQYRGMNTEAFFGQGTRLTVV.

This clone was observed a few times. The J gene is TRBJ1-1, the V gene TRBV5-1, with 8 bases aligning to TRBD1. The CDR3 is made up of 13 amino acids. J lost 1 base, V lost 7 bases, and 3 bases had no gene match. CDR1 SGHRS and CDR2 YFSETQ come from the germline V gene. The DNA for the CDR3 is TGCGCCAGCGGTGGACAGGGGAACACTGAAGCTTTCTTT. Its translation: CASGGQGNTEAFF. The whole variable domain, remainder taken from reference TRBV5-1 and TRBJ1-1, is KAGVTQTPRYLIKTRGQQVTLSCSPISGHRSVSWYQQTPGQGLQFLFEYFSETQRNKGNFPGRFSGRQFSNSRSEMNVSTLELGDSALYLCASGGQGNTEAFFGQGTRLTVV.

Only one count was recorded for this clone. The V call is TRBV21-1, the J call TRBJ1-2; the table's D call, TRBD1, was not checked against the DNA. TRBV21-1 is marked as a pseudogene. This CDR3 has 15 residues. The CDR3, as DNA: TGTGCCAGCATCCCGCCTGGCAGGGGGCTTGATGGCTACACCTTC. Amino acid sequence: CASIPPGRGLDGYTF.

The chain has TRBV7-2 and TRBJ2-3, with D possibly matching TRBD2 (5 bases). Germline CDR1 and CDR2: SGHTA and FQGNSA. The CDR3 extends over 14 amino acids. Trimming left V 5 bases short and J 9 bases short, with 18 bases between. The CDR3 sequence is CASSPRPTGSTQYF. CDR3 DNA sequence: TGTGCCAGCAGCCCGCGCCCGACTGGGAGCACGCAGTATTTT.

The chain joins TRBV7-2 to TRBJ1-2; D is undetermined. Germline CDR1 SGHTA, CDR2 FQGNSA. This CDR3 contains 14 residues. The V and J ends lost 4 bases and 1 base respectively, with 10 bases between them. The CDR3 bases are TGTGCCAGCAGCTCAGGTCGGGGTAACTATGGCTACACCTTC. Residues: CASSSGRGNYGYTF.

A few counts support this clone. This sequence joins TRBV18 and TRBJ1-1; D not resolved. Per germline, CDR1 KGHSH and CDR2 LQKENI. Trimming left V 5 bases short and J 1 base short, with 8 bases between. The CDR3 is made up of 13 amino acids. CDR3 loop: CASSTDRNTEAFF. CDR3 nucleotides: TGTGCCAGCTCAACCGACCGGAACACTGAAGCTTTCTTT.

The chain joins TRBV11-2 to TRBJ1-1; the D is unclear. CDR1 and CDR2 from the germline V gene are SGHAT and FQNNGV. The CDR3 has 12 amino acids. Trimming stripped 2 bases from V and 7 bases from J, with 8 bases between. The CDR3 bases are TGTGCCAGCAGCTTAATTAGAGATGAAGCTTTCTTT. As protein: CASSLIRDEAFF.

About this clone: At one end the junction does not follow the germline gene, possibly because of a read error. The chain uses TRBV11-2 and TRBJ2-5; 9 bases fit TRBD1. This CDR3 contains 15 residues. Germline values: CDR1 SGHAT, CDR2 FQNNGV. The CDR3 loop is CASSLDGQGPEAQYF. CDR3 nucleotides: TGTGCCAGCAGCCTAGATGGACAGGGGCCAGAGGCCCAGTACTTC.

The V gene is TRBV5-1, the J gene TRBJ2-1; 7 bases match TRBD2. After removal of 3 bases from V and 8 bases from J, the junction contained 14 bases not matched to a gene. The CDR3 is made up of 16 amino acids. CDR1 and CDR2 from the germline V gene are SGHRS and YFSETQ. The CDR3 sequence: CASSYGGTPGFDEQFF. CDR3 in DNA: TGCGCCAGCAGCTACGGGGGGACGCCCGGGTTCGATGAGCAGTTCTTC.

This clone showed up just once. This rearrangement joins TRBV19 to TRBJ2-3; 12 nucleotides line up with TRBD2. Trimming cost V 0 bases and J 4 bases; bases outside gene matches: 5. Per the germline V gene, CDR1 is LNHDA and CDR2 is SQIVND (reference sequence). CDR3 length: 17 residues. CDR3 region: CASSIDRTSGNADTQYF. CDR3 in DNA: TGTGCCAGTAGTATAGACAGGACTAGCGGGAACGCAGATACGCAGTATTTT.

V usage is TRBV25-1 and J usage is TRBJ1-2; D ambiguous. The CDR3 contains 13 residues. Trimming stripped 5 bases from V and 10 bases from J, with 17 bases between. From germline, CDR1 is MGHDK and CDR2 SYGVNS. The CDR3 bases are TGTGCCAGCAGTTCAAGGAAAAGGGAGCCCTACACCTTC. Translation gives CASSSRKREPYTF.

The rearrangement joins TRBV6-6 to TRBJ2-7, with TRBD1 identical over 9 bases. Trimming took 7 bases from V and 4 from J; bases not matched to a gene: 11. The CDR3 consists of 15 residues. Germline-derived CDR1 and CDR2 are MNHNY and SVGAGI (reference sequence). This chain's CDR3 is CASIMTGGEHYEQYF. The DNA of the CDR3 is TGTGCCAGCATTATGACAGGGGGAGAGCATTACGAGCAGTACTTC.

The chain couples TRBV7-2 to TRBJ2-3; the D is unclear. The V gene's germline CDR1 is SGHTA and CDR2 FQGNSA. The CDR3 runs 12 residues. Trimming stripped 6 bases from V and 2 bases from J, with 6 bases between. The CDR3 DNA follows: TGTGCCAGCAGTCTGTTCACAGATACGCAGTATTTT. Its translation: CASSLFTDTQYF. Drawing the rest from reference TRBV7-2 and TRBJ2-3, the complete variable domain is GAGVSQSPSNKVTEKGKDVELRCDPISGHTALYWYRQSLGQGLEFLIYFQGNSAPDKSGLPSDRFSAERTGGSVSTLTIQRTQQEDSAVYLCASSLFTDTQYFGPGTRLTVL.